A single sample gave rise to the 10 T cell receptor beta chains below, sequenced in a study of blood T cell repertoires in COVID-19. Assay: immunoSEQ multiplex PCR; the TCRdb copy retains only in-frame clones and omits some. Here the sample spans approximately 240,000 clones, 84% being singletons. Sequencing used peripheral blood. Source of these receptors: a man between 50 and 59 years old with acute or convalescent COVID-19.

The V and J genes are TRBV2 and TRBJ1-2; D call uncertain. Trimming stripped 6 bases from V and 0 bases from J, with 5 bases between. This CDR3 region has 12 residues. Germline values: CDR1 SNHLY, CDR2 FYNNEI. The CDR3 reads CASSGTNYGYTF. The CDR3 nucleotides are TGTGCCAGCAGCGGGACTAACTATGGCTACACCTTC.

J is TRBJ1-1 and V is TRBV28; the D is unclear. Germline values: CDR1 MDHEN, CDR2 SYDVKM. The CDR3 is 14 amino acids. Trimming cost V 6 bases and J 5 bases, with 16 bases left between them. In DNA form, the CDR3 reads TGTGCCAGCAGCCCCGTAGGCGGAGTTACTGAAGCTTTCTTT. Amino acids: CASSPVGGVTEAFF.

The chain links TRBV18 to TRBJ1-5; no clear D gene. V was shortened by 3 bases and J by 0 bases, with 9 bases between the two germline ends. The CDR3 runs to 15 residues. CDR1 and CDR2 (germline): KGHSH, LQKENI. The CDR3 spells CASSPSGNSNQPQHF. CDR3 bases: TGTGCCAGCTCACCGTCGGGGAATAGCAATCAGCCCCAGCATTTT.

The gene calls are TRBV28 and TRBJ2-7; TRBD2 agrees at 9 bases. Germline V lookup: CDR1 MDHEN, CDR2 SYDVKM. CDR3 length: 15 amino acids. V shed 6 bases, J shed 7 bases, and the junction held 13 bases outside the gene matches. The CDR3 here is CASSSPGAGGGEQYF. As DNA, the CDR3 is TGTGCCAGCAGCTCCCCGGGGGCGGGAGGGGGAGAGCAGTACTTC.

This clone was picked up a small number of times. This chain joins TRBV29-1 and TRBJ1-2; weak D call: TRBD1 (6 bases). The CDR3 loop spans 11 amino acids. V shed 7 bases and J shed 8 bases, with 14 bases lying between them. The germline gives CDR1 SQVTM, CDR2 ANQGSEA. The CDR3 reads CSAHGQSGYTF. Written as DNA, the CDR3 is TGCAGCGCCCACGGACAGTCCGGCTACACCTTC.

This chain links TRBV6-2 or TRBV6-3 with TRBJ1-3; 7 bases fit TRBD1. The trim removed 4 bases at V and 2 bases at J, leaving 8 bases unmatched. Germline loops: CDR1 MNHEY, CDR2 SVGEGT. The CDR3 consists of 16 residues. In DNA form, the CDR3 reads TGTGCCAGCAGTTCGGAGGGGGCAGCGGCTGGAAACACCATATATTTT. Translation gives CASSSEGAAAGNTIYF.

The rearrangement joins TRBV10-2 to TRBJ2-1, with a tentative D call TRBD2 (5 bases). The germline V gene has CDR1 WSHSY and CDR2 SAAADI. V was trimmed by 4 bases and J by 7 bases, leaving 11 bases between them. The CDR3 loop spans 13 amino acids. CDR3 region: CASSGGSPNEQFF. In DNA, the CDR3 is TGCGCCAGCAGTGGAGGGAGTCCAAATGAGCAGTTCTTC.

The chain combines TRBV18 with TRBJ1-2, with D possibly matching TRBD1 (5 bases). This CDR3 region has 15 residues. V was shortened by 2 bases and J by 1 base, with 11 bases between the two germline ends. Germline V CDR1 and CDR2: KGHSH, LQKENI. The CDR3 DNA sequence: TGTGCCAGCTCACCATTTCAAGGGGATAACTATGGCTACACCTTC. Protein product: CASSPFQGDNYGYTF.

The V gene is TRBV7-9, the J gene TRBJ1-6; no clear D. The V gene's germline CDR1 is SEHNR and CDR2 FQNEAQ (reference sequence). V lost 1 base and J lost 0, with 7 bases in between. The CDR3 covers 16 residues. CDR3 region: CASSLEGGSYNSPLHF. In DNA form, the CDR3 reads TGTGCCAGCAGCTTAGAGGGAGGCTCCTATAATTCACCCCTCCACTTT.

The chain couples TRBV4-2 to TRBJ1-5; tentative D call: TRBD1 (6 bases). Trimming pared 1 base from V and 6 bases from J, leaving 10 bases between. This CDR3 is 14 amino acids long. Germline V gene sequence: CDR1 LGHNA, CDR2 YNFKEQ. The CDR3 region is CASSQGQGSQPQHF. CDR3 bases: TGTGCCAGCAGCCAAGGGCAGGGGAGTCAGCCCCAGCATTTT.